This TCR beta chain derives from a study of blood T cells in healthy people across ages. Trimming cost V 2 bases and J 3 bases, with 14 bases left between them. Germline CDR1 and CDR2: KGHSH and LQKENI. The CDR3 totals 15 residues. Total RNA extraction produced at least 5.5 micrograms (per sample) for the study. This clonotype was counted a few times. A J-beta primer mix and a sample-barcoded 5' primer were used in a second PCR of about 7 to 12 cycles. TCRdb re-called the 5' RACE reads with MiXCR, one entry per CDR3 protein. The table records roughly 1.7 million distinct CDR3 sequences, roughly 32% of them present only once.

The TCR sequence derives from a woman younger than 45 in good health. The rearrangement joins TRBV18 to TRBJ2-7, with a tentative D call TRBD1 (5 bases). Specimen: blood. The CDR3 DNA reads TGTGCCAGCTCACCAACAAGGGGTCCTTACTACGAGCAGTACTTC. It specifies CASSPTRGPYYEQYF. The whole variable domain, remainder taken from reference TRBV18 and TRBJ2-7, is NAGVMQNPRHLVRRRGQEARLRCSPMKGHSHVYWYRQLPEEGLKFMVYLQKENIIDESGMPKERFSAEFPKEGPSILRIQQVVRGDSAAYFCASSPTRGPYYEQYFGPGTRLTVT.